This TCR beta chain was identified in a study of response to subunit inactivated influenza vaccine. Findings of the study overall: Every seasonal influenza vaccination brings in few new T cells, the authors suggested.

This clonotype has a handful of counts. Its specificity is not known. MiXCR was run by TCRdb on the RT-PCR reads, yielding one entry per CDR3 protein. The sample records about 650,000 distinct CDR3 sequences, 15% to 19% being singletons. CDR3 length equals 15 residues. Trimming at V came to 5 bases and at J to 6 bases, leaving 9 bases not matched to a gene. CDR1 is SGHTA, CDR2 FQGNSA, per germline. The input for sequencing was PBMCs from blood, taken approximately 12 days after vaccination. The rearrangement joins TRBV7-2 to TRBJ2-2, with TRBD1 identical over 7 bases. The source of this sequence is a man aged 45 to 65 who received an inactivated influenza vaccine. This CDR3 reads CASSRGQDRSGELFF. The CDR3 nucleotides read TGTGCCAGCAGCCGAGGACAGGACCGATCCGGGGAGCTGTTTTTT.